This record covers a single T cell receptor (beta chain). In the original processing: Estimates of nucleated cell counts were drawn from the amplification of reference gene primers. Sequencing was performed with immunoSEQ multiplex PCR; in TCRdb, only in-frame clones are kept and a portion is missing. The V and J calls and the clone size are those of that table, but D and trimming were determined from the DNA. The sample contains about 84,000 clones, approximately 82% of which appear only once. CDR1 MNHNY and CDR2 SVGAGI come from the germline V gene (reference sequence). Deletions cut 2 bases from V and 7 bases from J, with 14 bases between. CDR3 length equals 14 residues. These data originate in a study of blood T cell repertoires in COVID-19. Study background: Collection of acute and convalescent COVID-19 samples took place in the United States, Italy and Spain. From T cells, B-cell-depleted T cells, or PBMCs came the material, which was cDNA or gDNA.

The sequence came from an elderly man with active or convalescent COVID-19. Sequencing was done on a sample of peripheral blood. The genes are TRBV6-6 and TRBJ1-2, with no clear D. Here the CDR3 reads CASSYLPPEGGYTF. CDR3 coding DNA: TGTGCCAGCAGTTACCTGCCCCCGGAGGGTGGCTACACCTTC.